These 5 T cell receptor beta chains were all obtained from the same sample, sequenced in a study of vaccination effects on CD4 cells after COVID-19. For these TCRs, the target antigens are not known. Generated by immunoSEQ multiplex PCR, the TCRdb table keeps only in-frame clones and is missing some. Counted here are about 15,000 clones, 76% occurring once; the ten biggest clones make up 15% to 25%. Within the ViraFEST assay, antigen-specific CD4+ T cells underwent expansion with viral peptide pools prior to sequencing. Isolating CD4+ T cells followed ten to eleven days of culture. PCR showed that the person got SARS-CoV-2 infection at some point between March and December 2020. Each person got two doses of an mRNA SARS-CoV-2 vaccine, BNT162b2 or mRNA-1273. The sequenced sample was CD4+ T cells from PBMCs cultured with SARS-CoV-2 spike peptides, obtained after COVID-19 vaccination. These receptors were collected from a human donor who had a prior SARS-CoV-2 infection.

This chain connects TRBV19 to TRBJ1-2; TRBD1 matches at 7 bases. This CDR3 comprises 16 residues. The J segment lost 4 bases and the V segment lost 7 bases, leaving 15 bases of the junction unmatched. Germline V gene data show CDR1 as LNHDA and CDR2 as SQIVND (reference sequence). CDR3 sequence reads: CASTGITKQGLYGYTF. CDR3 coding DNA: TGTGCCAGTACGGGCATAACTAAACAGGGGCTCTATGGCTACACCTTC.

CDR3 region: CASRLESGASCNQPQHF. CDR3 sequence (DNA): TGTGCAAGTCGCTTAGAGTCAGGGGCCTCTTGCAATCAGCCCCAGCATTTT. This chain links TRBV12-2 with TRBJ1-5; the D call of TRBD1 is as the table states it, not checked on the DNA. TRBV12-2 is noted as a pseudogene. The CDR3 runs to 17 residues.

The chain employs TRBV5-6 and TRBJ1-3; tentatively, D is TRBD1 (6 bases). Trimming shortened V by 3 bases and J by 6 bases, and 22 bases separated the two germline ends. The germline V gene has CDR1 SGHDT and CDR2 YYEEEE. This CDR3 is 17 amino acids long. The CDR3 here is CASSSLDSRWFENTIYF. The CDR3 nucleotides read TGTGCCAGCAGCTCACTGGACAGTCGTTGGTTTGAAAACACCATATATTTT.

CDR3 residues: CASSRDSSRGGYTF. Written as DNA, the CDR3 is TGTGCCAGCAGCCGGGACTCCTCCAGGGGTGGCTACACCTTC. The V gene is TRBV3-1 (or the pseudogene TRBV3-2), the J gene TRBJ1-2; tentatively, D is TRBD1 (6 bases). V was clipped by 4 bases and J by 7 bases, with 16 bases between them. Germline V lookup: CDR1 LGHDT, CDR2 YNNKEL (reference sequence). The CDR3 is made up of 14 amino acids.

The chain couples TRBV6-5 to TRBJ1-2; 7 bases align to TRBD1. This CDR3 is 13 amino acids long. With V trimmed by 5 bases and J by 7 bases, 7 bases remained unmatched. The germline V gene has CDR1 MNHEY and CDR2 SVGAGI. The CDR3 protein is CASSRDREGGYTF. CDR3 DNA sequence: TGTGCCAGCAGTCGCGACAGGGAAGGTGGCTACACCTTC.